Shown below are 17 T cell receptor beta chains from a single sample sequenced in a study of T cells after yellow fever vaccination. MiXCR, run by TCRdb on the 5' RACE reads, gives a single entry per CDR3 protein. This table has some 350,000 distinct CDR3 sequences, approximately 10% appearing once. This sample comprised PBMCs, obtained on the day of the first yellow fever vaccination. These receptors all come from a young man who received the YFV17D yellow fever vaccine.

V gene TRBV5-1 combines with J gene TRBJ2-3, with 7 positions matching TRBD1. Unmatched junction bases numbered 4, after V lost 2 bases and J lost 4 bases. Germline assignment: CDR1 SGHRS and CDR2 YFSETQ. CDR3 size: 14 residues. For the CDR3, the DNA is TGCGCCAGCAGCTTTTCCCAGGGGGCAGATACGCAGTATTTT. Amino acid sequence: CASSFSQGADTQYF.

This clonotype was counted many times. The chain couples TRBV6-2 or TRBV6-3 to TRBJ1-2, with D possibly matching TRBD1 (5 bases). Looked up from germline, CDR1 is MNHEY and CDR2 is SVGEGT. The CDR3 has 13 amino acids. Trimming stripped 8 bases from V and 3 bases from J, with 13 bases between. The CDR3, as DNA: TGTGCCAGCGCTCGGGGCGCCGACTATGGCTACACCTTC. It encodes CASARGADYGYTF.

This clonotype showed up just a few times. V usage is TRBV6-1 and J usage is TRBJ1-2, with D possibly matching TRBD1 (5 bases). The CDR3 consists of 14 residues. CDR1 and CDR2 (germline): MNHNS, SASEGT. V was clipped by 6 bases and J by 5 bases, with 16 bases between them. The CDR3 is CASSRTKGPYGYTF. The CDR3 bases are TGTGCCAGCAGCCGCACCAAGGGGCCATATGGCTACACCTTC.

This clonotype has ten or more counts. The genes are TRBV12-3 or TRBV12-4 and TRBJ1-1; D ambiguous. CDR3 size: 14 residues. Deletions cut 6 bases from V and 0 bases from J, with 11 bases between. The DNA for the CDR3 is TGTGCCAGCAGCCTGGACGGGATGAACACTGAAGCTTTCTTT. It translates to CASSLDGMNTEAFF.

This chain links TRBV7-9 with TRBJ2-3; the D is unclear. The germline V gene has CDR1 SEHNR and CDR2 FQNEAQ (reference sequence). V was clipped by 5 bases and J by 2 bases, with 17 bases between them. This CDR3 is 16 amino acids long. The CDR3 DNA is TGTGCCAGCAGCCCAGGCCTTGTTAAAGTCACAGATACGCAGTATTTT. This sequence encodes CASSPGLVKVTDTQYF. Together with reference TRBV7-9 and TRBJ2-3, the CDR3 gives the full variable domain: DTGVSQNPRHKITKRGQNVTFRCDPISEHNRLYWYRQTLGQGPEFLTYFQNEAQLEKSRLLSDRFSAERPKGSFSTLEIQRTEQGDSAMYLCASSPGLVKVTDTQYFGPGTRLTVL.

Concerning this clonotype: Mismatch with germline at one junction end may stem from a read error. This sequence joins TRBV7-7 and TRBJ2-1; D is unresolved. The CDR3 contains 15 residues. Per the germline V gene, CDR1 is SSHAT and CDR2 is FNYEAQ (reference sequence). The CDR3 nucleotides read TGTGCTAGCAGCTGGGGTCTTACCTCCTACAATGAGCAGTTCTTC. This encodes CASSWGLTSYNEQFF. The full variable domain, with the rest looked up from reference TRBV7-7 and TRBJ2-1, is GAGVSQSPRYKVTKRGQDVTLRCDPISSHATLYWYQQALGQGPEFLTYFNYEAQPDKSGLPSDRFSAERPEGSISTLTIQRTEQRDSAMYRCASSWGLTSYNEQFFGPGTRLTVL.

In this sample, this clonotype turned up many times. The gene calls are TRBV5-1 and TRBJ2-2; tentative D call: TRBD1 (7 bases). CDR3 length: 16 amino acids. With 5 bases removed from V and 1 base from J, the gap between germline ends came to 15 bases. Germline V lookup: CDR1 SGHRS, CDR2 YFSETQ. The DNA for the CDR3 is TGCGCCAGCAGGACACGACAGGGAGGGAACACCGGGGAGCTGTTTTTT. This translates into CASRTRQGGNTGELFF.

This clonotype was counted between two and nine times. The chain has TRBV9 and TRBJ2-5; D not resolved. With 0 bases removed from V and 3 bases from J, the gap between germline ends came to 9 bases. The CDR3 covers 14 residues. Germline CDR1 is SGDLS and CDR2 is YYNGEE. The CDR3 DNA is TGTGCCAGCAGCGTAGGGGGTACGGAAGAGACCCAGTACTTC. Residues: CASSVGGTEETQYF.

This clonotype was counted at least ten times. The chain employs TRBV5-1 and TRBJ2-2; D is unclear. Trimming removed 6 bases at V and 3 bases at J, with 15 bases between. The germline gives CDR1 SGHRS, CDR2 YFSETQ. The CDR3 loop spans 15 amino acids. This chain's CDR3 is CASTARDGYTGELFF. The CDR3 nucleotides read TGCGCCAGCACCGCACGAGACGGGTACACCGGGGAGCTGTTTTTT.

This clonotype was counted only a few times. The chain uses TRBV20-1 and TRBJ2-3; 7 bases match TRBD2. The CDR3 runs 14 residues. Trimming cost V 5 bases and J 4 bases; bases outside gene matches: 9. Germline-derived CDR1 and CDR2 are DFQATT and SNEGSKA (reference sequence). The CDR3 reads CSASAAGVSDTQYF. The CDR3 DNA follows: TGCAGTGCTTCCGCGGCGGGGGTGTCAGATACGCAGTATTTT.

CDR3 sequence (DNA): TGTGCCAGCAGCCCTTTTACTCGTCGGGTTGAAGCTTTCTTT. It codes for CASSPFTRRVEAFF. This sequence joins TRBV5-6 and TRBJ1-1; no reliable D call. The CDR3 loop spans 14 amino acids. The germline V gene has CDR1 SGHDT and CDR2 YYEEEE. V lost 4 bases and J 7 bases, leaving 17 bases between the germline ends.

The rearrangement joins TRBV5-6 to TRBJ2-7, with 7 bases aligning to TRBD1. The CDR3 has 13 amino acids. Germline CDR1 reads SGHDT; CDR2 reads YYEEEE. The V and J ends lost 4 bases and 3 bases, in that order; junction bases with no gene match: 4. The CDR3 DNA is TGTGCCAGCAGCCGACAGGGCCGCTACGAGCAGTACGTC. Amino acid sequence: CASSRQGRYEQYV.

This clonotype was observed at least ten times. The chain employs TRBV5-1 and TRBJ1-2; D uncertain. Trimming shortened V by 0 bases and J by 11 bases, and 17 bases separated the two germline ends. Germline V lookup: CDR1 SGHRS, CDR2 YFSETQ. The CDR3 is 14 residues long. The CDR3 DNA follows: TGCGCCAGCAGCTTGGATCCGGGTTCGCGGGTGTACACCTTC. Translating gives CASSLDPGSRVYTF.

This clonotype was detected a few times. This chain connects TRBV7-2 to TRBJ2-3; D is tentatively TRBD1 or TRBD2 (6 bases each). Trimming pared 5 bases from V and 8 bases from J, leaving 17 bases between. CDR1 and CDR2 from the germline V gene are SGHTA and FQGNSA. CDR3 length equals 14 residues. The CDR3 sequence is CASSIPGARGTQYF. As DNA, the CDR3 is TGTGCCAGCAGCATCCCGGGGGCGCGGGGTACGCAGTATTTT.

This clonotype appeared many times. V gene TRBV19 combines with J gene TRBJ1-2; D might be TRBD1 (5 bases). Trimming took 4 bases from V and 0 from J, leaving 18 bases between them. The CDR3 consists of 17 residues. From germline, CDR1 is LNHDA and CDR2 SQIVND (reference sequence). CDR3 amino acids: CASSSQGFPPSNYGYTF. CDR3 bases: TGTGCCAGTAGTAGTCAGGGTTTCCCACCCTCTAACTATGGCTACACCTTC. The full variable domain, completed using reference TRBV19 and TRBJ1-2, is DGGITQSPKYLFRKEGQNVTLSCEQNLNHDAMYWYRQDPGQGLRLIYYSQIVNDFQKGDIAEGYSVSREKKESFPLTVTSAQKNPTAFYLCASSSQGFPPSNYGYTFGSGTRLTVV.

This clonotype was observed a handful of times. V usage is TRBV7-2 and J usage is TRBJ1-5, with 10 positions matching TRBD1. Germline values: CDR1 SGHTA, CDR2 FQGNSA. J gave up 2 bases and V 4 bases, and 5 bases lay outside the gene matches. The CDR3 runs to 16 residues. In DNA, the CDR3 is TGTGCCAGCAGCTCCCTAGGGACAGGGGGCAATCAGCCCCAGCATTTT. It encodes CASSSLGTGGNQPQHF. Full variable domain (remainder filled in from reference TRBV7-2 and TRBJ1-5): GAGVSQSPSNKVTEKGKDVELRCDPISGHTALYWYRQSLGQGLEFLIYFQGNSAPDKSGLPSDRFSAERTGGSVSTLTIQRTQQEDSAVYLCASSSLGTGGNQPQHFGDGTRLSIL.

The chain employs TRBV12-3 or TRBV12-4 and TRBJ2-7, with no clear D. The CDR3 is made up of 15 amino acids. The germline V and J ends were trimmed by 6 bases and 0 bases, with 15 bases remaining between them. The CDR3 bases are TGTGCCAGCAGCCGCCCGACATCGAGCTCCTACGAGCAGTACTTC. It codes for CASSRPTSSSYEQYF.